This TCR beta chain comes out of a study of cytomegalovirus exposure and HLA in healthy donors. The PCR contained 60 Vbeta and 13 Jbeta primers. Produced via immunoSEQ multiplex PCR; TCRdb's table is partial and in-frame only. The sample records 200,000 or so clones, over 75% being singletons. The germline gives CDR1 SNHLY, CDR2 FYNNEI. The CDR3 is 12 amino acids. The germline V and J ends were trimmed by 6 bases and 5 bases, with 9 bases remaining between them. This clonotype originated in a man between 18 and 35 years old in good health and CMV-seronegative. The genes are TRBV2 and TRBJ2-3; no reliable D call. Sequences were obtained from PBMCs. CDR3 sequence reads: CASRSLRDTQYF. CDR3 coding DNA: TGTGCCAGCAGGTCACTTCGAGATACGCAGTATTTT.